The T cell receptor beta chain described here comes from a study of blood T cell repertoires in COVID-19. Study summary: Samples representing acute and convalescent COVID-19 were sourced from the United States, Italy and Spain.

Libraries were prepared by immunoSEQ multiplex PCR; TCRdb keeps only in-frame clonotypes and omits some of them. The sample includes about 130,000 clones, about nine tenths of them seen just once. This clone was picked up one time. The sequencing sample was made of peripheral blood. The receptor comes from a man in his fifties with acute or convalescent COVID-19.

The CDR3 protein is CASIGQGVTYEQYF. The CDR3 bases are TGTGCCAGCATCGGACAGGGGGTTACCTACGAGCAGTACTTC. This rearrangement joins TRBV28 to TRBJ2-7, with 10 bases identical to TRBD1. With 7 bases clipped from V and 2 bases from J, the junction kept 5 bases outside the gene matches. The CDR3 extends over 14 amino acids. Per the germline V gene, CDR1 is MDHEN and CDR2 is SYDVKM.